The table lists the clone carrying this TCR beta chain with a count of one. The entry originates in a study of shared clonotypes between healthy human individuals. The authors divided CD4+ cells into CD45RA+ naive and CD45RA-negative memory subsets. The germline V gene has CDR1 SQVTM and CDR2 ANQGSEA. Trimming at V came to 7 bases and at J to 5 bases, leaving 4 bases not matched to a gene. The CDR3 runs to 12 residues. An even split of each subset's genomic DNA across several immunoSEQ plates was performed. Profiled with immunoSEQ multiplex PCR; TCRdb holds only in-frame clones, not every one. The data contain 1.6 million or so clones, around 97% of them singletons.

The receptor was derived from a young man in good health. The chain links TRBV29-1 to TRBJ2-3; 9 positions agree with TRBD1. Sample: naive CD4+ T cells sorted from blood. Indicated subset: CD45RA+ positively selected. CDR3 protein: CSGDRDKDTQYF. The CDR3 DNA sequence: TGCAGCGGGGACAGGGATAAAGATACGCAGTATTTT.